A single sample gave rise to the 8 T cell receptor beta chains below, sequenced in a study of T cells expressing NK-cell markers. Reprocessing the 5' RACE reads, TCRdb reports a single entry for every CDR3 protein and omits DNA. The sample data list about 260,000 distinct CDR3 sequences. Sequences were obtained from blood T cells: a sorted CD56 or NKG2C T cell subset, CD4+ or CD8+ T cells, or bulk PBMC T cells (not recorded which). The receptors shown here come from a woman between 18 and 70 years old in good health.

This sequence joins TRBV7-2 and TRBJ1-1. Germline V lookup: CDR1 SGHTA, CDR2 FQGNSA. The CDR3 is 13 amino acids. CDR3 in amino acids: CASGGSNSFEAFF.

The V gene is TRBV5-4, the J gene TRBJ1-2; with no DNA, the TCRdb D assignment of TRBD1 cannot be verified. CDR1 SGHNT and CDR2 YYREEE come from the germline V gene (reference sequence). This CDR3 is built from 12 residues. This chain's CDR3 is CASSLGGDPYTF.

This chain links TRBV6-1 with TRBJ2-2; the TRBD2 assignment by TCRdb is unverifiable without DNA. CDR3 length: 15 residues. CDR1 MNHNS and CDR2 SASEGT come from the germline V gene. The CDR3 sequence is CASSKGTSGTGELFF.

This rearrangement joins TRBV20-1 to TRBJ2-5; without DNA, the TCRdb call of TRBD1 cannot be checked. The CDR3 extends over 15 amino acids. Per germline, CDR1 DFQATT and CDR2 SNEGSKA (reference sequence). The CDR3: CSARDWGGQKETQYF.

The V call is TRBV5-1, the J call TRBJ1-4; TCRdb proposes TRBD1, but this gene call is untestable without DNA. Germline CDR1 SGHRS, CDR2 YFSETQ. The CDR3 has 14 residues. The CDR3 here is CASSYGGPGEKLFF.

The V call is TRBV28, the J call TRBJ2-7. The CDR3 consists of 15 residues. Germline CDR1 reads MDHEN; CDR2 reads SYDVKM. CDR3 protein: CASSLQAVTSYEQYF.

The CDR3 loop reads CASSLVEGGRKTQYF. This chain connects TRBV7-2 to TRBJ2-5; absent DNA, TCRdb's TRBD1 call cannot be checked. Germline CDR1 SGHTA, CDR2 FQGNSA. The CDR3 runs to 15 residues.

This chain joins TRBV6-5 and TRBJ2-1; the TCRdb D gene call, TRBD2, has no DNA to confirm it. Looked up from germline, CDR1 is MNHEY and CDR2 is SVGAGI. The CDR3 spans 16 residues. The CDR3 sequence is CASSSLAGGGHNEQFF.